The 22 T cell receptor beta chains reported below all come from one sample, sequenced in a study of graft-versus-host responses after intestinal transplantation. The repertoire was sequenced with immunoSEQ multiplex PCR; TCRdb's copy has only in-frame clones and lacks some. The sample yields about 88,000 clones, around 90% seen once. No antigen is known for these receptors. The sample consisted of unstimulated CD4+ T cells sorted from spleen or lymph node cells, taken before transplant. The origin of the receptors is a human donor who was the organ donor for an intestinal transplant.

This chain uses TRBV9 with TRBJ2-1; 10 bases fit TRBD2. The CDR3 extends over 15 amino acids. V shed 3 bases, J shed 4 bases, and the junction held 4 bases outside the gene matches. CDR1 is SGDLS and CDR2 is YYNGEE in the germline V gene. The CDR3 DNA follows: TGTGCCAGCAGCGGACTAGCGGGCACATACAATGAGCAGTTCTTC. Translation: CASSGLAGTYNEQFF.

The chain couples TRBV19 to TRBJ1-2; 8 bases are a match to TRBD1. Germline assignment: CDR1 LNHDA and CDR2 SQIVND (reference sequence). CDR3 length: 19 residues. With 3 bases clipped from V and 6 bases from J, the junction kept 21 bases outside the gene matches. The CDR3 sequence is CASSIPPSDRAPRANGYTF. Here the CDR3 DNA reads TGTGCCAGTAGTATCCCCCCTTCGGACAGGGCACCACGAGCGAATGGCTACACCTTC.

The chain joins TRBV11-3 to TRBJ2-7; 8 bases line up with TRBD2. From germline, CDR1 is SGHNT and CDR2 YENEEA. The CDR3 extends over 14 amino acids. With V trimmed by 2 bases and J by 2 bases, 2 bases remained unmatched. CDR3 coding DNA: TGTGCCAGCAGCTTAATAGCGGGGACCTACGAGCAGTACTTC. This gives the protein CASSLIAGTYEQYF.

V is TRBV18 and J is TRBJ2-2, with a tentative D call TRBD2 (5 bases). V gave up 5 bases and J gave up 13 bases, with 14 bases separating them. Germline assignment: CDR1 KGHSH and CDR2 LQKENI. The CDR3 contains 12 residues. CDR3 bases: TGTGCCAGCTCAAGGTACCGAGGAGGGCTGTTTTTT. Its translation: CASSRYRGGLFF.

The CDR3, as DNA: TGCGCCAGCAGTGAGTTTGGGACAGGCTCTAATGAAAAACTGTTTTTT. Translated, it gives CASSEFGTGSNEKLFF. This chain uses TRBV10-2 with TRBJ1-4, with 8 bases aligning to TRBD1. The ends lost 1 base at V and 3 bases at J; junction bases unmatched: 4. Germline V CDR1 and CDR2: WSHSY, SAAADI. The CDR3 loop spans 16 amino acids.

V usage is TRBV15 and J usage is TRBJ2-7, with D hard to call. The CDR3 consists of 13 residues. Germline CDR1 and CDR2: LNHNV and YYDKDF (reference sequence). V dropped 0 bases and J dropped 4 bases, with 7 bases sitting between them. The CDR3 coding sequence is TGTGCCACCAGCAGAGATTTTGAGTACGAGCAGTACTTC. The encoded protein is CATSRDFEYEQYF.

The CDR3 sequence is CASSLTSGFAGELFF. As DNA, the CDR3 is TGTGCCAGCAGCCTGACTAGTGGGTTTGCCGGGGAGCTGTTTTTT. The chain uses TRBV11-3 and TRBJ2-2; a weak D match, TRBD2 (6 bases). The CDR3 runs 15 residues. V lost 5 bases and J 6 bases, leaving 16 bases between the germline ends. Germline CDR1 reads SGHNT; CDR2 reads YENEEA.

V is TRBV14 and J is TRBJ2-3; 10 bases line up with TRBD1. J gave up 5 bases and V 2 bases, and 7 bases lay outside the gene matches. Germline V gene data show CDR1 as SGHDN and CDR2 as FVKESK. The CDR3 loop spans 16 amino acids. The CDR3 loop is CASSQRGQGVGDTQYF. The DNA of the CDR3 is TGTGCCAGCAGCCAAAGAGGACAGGGGGTGGGAGATACGCAGTATTTT.

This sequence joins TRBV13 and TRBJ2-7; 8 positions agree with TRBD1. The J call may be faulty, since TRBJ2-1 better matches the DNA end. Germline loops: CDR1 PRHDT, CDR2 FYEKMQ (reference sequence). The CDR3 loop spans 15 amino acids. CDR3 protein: CASSRSRTGTNEQFF. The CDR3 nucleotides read TGTGCCAGCAGCCGGTCGCGGACAGGGACCAATGAGCAGTTCTTC.

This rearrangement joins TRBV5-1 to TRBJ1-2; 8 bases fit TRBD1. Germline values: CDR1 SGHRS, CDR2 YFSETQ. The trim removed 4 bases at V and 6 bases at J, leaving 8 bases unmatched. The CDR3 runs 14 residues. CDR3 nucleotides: TGCGCCAGCAGCCCAGACAGGGGTGGGGATGGCTACACCTTC. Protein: CASSPDRGGDGYTF. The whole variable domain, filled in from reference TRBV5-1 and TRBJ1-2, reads KAGVTQTPRYLIKTRGQQVTLSCSPISGHRSVSWYQQTPGQGLQFLFEYFSETQRNKGNFPGRFSGRQFSNSRSEMNVSTLELGDSALYLCASSPDRGGDGYTFGSGTRLTVV.

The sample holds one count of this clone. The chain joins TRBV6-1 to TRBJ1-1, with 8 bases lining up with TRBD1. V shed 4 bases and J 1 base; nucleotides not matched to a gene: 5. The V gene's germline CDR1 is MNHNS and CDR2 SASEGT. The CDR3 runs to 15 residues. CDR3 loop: CASSGQGFGNTEAFF. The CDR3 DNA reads TGTGCCAGCAGTGGACAGGGGTTTGGGAACACTGAAGCTTTCTTT.

CDR3 loop: CASSREGQGNTEAFF. The CDR3 region has the DNA TGCGCCAGCAGTCGAGAAGGACAGGGTAACACTGAAGCTTTCTTT. The chain recombines TRBV5-1 with TRBJ1-1, with 8 nucleotides matching TRBD1. Germline loops: CDR1 SGHRS, CDR2 YFSETQ. The CDR3 runs 15 residues. Trimming took 5 bases from V and 2 from J; bases not matched to a gene: 8.

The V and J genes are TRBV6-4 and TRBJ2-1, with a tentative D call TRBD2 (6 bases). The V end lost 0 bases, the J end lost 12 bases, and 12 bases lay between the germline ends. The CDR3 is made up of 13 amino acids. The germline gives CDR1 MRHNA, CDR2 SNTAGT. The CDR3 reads CASSDSSAGRQFF. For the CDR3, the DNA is TGTGCCAGCAGTGACTCGAGCGCGGGAAGGCAGTTCTTC.

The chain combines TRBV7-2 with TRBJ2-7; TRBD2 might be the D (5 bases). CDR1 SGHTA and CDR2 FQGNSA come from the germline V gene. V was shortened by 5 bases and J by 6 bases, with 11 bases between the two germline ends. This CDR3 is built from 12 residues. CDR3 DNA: TGTGCCAGCAGCACTACTAGATTCGAGCAGTACTTC. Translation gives CASSTTRFEQYF.

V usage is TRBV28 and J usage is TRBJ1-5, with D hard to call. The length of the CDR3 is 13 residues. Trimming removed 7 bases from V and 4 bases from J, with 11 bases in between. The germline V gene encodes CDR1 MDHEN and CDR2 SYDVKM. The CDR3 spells CASIWRTNQPQHF. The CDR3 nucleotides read TGTGCCAGCATATGGAGGACGAATCAGCCCCAGCATTTT. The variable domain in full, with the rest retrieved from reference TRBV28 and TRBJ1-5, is DVKVTQSSRYLVKRTGEKVFLECVQDMDHENMFWYRQDPGLGLRLIYFSYDVKMKEKGDIPEGYSVSREKKERFSLILESASTNQTSMYLCASIWRTNQPQHFGDGTRLSIL.

CDR3 coding DNA: TGTGCCAGCAGTTCCTTGGGGCGCGGGGACACAGATACGCAGTATTTT. This encodes CASSSLGRGDTDTQYF. The chain carries TRBV28 and TRBJ2-3; possibly TRBD2 for D (6 bases). This CDR3 has 16 amino acids. Germline CDR1 and CDR2: MDHEN and SYDVKM. The germline V and J ends were trimmed by 4 bases and 2 bases, with 16 bases remaining between them. Full variable domain (remainder filled in from reference TRBV28 and TRBJ2-3): DVKVTQSSRYLVKRTGEKVFLECVQDMDHENMFWYRQDPGLGLRLIYFSYDVKMKEKGDIPEGYSVSREKKERFSLILESASTNQTSMYLCASSSLGRGDTDTQYFGPGTRLTVL.

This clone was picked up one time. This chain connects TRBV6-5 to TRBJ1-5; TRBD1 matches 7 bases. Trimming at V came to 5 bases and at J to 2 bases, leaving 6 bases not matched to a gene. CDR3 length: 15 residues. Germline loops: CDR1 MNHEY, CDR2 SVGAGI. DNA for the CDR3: TGTGCCAGCAGTCAAACAGGGGACCGCAATCAGCCCCAGCATTTT. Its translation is CASSQTGDRNQPQHF.

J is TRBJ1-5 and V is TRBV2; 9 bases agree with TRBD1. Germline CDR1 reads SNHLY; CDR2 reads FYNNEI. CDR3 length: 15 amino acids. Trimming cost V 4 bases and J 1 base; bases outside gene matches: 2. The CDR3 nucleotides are TGTGCCAGCAGTGGGGACAGGGCCAGCAATCAGCCCCAGCATTTT. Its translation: CASSGDRASNQPQHF.

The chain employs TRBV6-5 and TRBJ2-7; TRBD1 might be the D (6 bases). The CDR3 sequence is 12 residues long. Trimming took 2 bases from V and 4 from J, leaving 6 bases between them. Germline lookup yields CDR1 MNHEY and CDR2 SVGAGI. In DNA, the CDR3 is TGTGCCAGCAGTTACGACAGGTACGAGCAGTACTTC. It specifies CASSYDRYEQYF.

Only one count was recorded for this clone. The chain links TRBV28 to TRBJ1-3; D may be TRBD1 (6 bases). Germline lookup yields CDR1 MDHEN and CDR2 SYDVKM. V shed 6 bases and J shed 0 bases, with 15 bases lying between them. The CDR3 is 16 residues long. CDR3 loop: CASSLTTGLSGNTIYF. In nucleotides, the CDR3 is TGTGCCAGCAGCCTTACCACAGGGCTCTCTGGAAACACCATATATTTT.

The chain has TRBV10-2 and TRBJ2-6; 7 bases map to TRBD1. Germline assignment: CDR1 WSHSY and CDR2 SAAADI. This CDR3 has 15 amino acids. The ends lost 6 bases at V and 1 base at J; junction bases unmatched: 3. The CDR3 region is CASSRQGSGANVLTF. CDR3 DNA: TGCGCCAGCAGCAGACAGGGTTCTGGGGCCAACGTCCTGACTTTC.

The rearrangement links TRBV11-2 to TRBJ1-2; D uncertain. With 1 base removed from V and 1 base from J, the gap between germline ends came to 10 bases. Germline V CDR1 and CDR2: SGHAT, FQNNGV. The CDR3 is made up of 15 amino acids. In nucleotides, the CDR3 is TGTGCCAGCAGCTTAGGTGCGAAAGATAACTATGGCTACACCTTC. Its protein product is CASSLGAKDNYGYTF.